This TCR beta chain was recorded in a study of cytomegalovirus exposure and HLA in healthy donors. 13 Jbeta primers and 60 Vbeta primers were used for the PCR. Authors' processing steps: Later work found 80 million or so unique TCR beta chains, with 10 million to 14 million shared. The repertoire was sequenced with immunoSEQ multiplex PCR; TCRdb's copy has only in-frame clones and lacks some. The V and J calls and the clone size are those of that table, but D and trimming were determined from the DNA. The sample includes roughly 150,000 clones, around 82% of them seen just once. Points on this clone: Its antigen remains unidentified.

The germline V gene encodes CDR1 MNHEY and CDR2 SMNVEV (reference sequence). The CDR3 loop spans 14 amino acids. V was pared by 4 bases and J by 4 bases, with 5 bases of the junction left unmatched. Overall study results and limits: Immune exposure was documented only through CMV serostatus. An analysis was carried out later, and it reportedly showed fewer N-insertions in an Asian-associated ancestry cluster than the approximately 700-donor mean.

This clonotype originated in a woman between 45 and 60 years old in good health and CMV-seropositive. Sequencing used PBMCs. V is TRBV27 and J is TRBJ2-5, with 8 nucleotides matching TRBD1. CDR3 sequence (DNA): TGTGCCAGCAGTTCCGCAGGGGGCGGAGAGACCCAGTACTTC. Protein: CASSSAGGGETQYF.